This is a list of T cell receptor beta chains from one sample in a study of cytomegalovirus exposure and HLA in healthy donors. Measured with immunoSEQ multiplex PCR; TCRdb has only the in-frame clones, and not every one. The table records under 95,000 clones, around three quarters of them present only once. Sequencing used PBMCs. The receptors come from a male donor in good health and CMV-seronegative. CDR3s include the opening cysteine and the closing phenylalanine or tryptophan. Each record gives: J gene, CDR3 length, V gene, D gene, clone size, CDR3 DNA, CDR3 protein. A D gene is named only where the DNA matches it firmly. Clone size is given for some rows only: seen once, a few or many times, or a class if the clone is expanded.

J: TRBJ2-1; length: 18; V: TRBV11-2; D: TRBD1; size: NA; DNA: TGTGCCAGCAGCTTAGATCCCCCGAGACAGGGGATGGGAAATGAGCAGTTCTTC; CDR3: CASSLDPPRQGMGNEQFF
J: TRBJ2-3; length: 15; V: TRBV4-1; D: TRBD2; size: NA; DNA: TGCGCCAGCAGCCAAATGGGACTAGCGGGGACTCGGCAGTATTTT; CDR3: CASSQMGLAGTRQYF
J: TRBJ1-4; length: 15; V: TRBV6-5; D: NA; size: NA; DNA: TGTGCCAGCAGTTACTCCGGGAATTATAATGAAAAACTGTTTTTT; CDR3: CASSYSGNYNEKLFF
J: TRBJ2-5; length: 13; V: TRBV15; D: NA; size: few; DNA: TGTGCCACCATGATGGACAGCCGGGAGACCCAGTACTTC; CDR3: CATMMDSRETQYF
J: TRBJ2-2; length: 15; V: TRBV6-6; D: NA; size: once; DNA: TGTGCCAGCAGTCGAGATCCAGGGGTGACCGGGGAGCTGTTTTTT; CDR3: CASSRDPGVTGELFF
J: TRBJ1-1; length: 16; V: TRBV6-5; D: NA; size: NA; DNA: TGTGCCAGCAGTTTGCCCGGTTCTAATACGAACACTGAAGCTTTCTTT; CDR3: CASSLPGSNTNTEAFF
J: TRBJ2-4; length: 17; V: TRBV7-8; D: TRBD1; size: few; DNA: TGTGCCAGCAGCTTACAACAGGGGGCTAGTGCCAAAAACATTCAGTACTTC; CDR3: CASSLQQGASAKNIQYF
J: TRBJ2-1; length: 16; V: TRBV11-2; D: TRBD1; size: NA; DNA: TGTGCCAGCAGCTTAATCCGGGACAGGGCTTACAATGAGCAGTTCTTC; CDR3: CASSLIRDRAYNEQFF
J: TRBJ2-1; length: 14; V: TRBV6-6; D: TRBD1; size: NA; DNA: TGTGCCAGCAGTACCACCGAGACAGGGAAAGAGCAGTTCTTC; CDR3: CASSTTETGKEQFF
J: TRBJ2-7; length: 13; V: TRBV30; D: TRBD2; size: NA; DNA: TGTGCCTGGAGTGTTCCCCCTAGTTTGCGGGAGCACTTC; CDR3: CAWSVPPSLREHF
J: TRBJ1-1; length: 12; V: TRBV10-3; D: NA; size: once; DNA: TGTGCCATCAGGGGACAGAACACTGAAGCTTTCTTT; CDR3: CAIRGQNTEAFF
J: TRBJ2-1; length: 17; V: TRBV9; D: TRBD1; size: NA; DNA: TGTGCCAGCAGCGTAGGGCCTGGGACAGGGGGCTACAATGAGCAGTTCTTC; CDR3: CASSVGPGTGGYNEQFF
J: TRBJ1-2; length: 16; V: TRBV5-1; D: TRBD1; size: few; DNA: TGCGCCAGCAGAGTGGGACAGGGGGGAAATAACTATGGCTACACCTTC; CDR3: CASRVGQGGNNYGYTF
J: TRBJ2-1; length: 12; V: TRBV30; D: NA; size: NA; DNA: TGTGCCTGGAGCTCCACTAGGAATGAGCAGTTCTTC; CDR3: CAWSSTRNEQFF
J: TRBJ2-1; length: 16; V: TRBV5-6; D: TRBD2; size: NA; DNA: TGTGCCAGCAGCTTGGCCTCTACTAGCGCTAACAATGAGCAGTTCTTC; CDR3: CASSLASTSANNEQFF
J: TRBJ2-3; length: 13; V: TRBV15; D: NA; size: NA; DNA: TGTGCCACCGCTCTTGACAGTACAGATACGCAGTATTTT; CDR3: CATALDSTDTQYF
J: TRBJ2-2; length: 17; V: TRBV9; D: TRBD1; size: NA; DNA: TGTGCCAGCAGCGTACTACGAGGACAGGGGAACACCGGGGAGCTGTTTTTT; CDR3: CASSVLRGQGNTGELFF
J: TRBJ2-7; length: 13; V: TRBV10-3; D: TRBD1; size: NA; DNA: TGTGCCATCAGCGAGACAGGGGGAAACGAGCAGTACTTC; CDR3: CAISETGGNEQYF
J: TRBJ2-5; length: 13; V: TRBV30; D: NA; size: NA; DNA: TGTGCCTGGAGTCCTGGGAGACAAGAGACCCAGTACTTC; CDR3: CAWSPGRQETQYF
J: TRBJ2-3; length: 20; V: TRBV19; D: TRBD1; size: NA; DNA: TGTGCCAGTAGTATAGATCTATTTGGGGGACAGGGACCTAACACAGATACGCAGTATTTT; CDR3: CASSIDLFGGQGPNTDTQYF
J: TRBJ1-1; length: 14; V: TRBV6-5; D: TRBD1; size: NA; DNA: TGTGCCAGCAGACTCGGGACAGGGTTCACTGAAGCTTTCTTT; CDR3: CASRLGTGFTEAFF
J: TRBJ2-5; length: 15; V: TRBV6-5; D: TRBD1; size: NA; DNA: TGTGCCAGCAGTTACTCGACAGGGGGCGGGGAGACCCAGTACTTC; CDR3: CASSYSTGGGETQYF
J: TRBJ1-6; length: 15; V: TRBV6-1; D: TRBD1; size: NA; DNA: TGTGCCAGCAGGGCAAGGACAGGGTATAATTCACCCCTCCACTTT; CDR3: CASRARTGYNSPLHF
J: TRBJ2-1; length: 17; V: TRBV5-1; D: TRBD2; size: few; DNA: TGCGCCAGCAGCTCGCGCGAAGGACTAGCGGGCCCCTATGAGCAGTTCTTC; CDR3: CASSSREGLAGPYEQFF
J: TRBJ2-5; length: 15; V: TRBV5-6; D: TRBD2; size: NA; DNA: TGTGCCAGCACCCGACTAGCGGGAGGAGTTGAGACCCAGTACTTC; CDR3: CASTRLAGGVETQYF
J: TRBJ2-5; length: 16; V: TRBV6-1; D: TRBD1; size: few; DNA: TGTGCCAGCAGTGAAGCGCTGGGGACAGGGGCAGAGACCCAGTACTTC; CDR3: CASSEALGTGAETQYF
J: TRBJ2-7; length: 15; V: TRBV4-3; D: TRBD1; size: NA; DNA: TGCGCCAGCAGCCAACAACCGGGACAGGCCTACGAGCAGTACTTC; CDR3: CASSQQPGQAYEQYF
J: TRBJ1-2; length: 17; V: TRBV25-1; D: TRBD1; size: NA; DNA: TGTGCCAGCAGCAACCGGGACAGTTTAAATGCTAACTATGGCTACACCTTC; CDR3: CASSNRDSLNANYGYTF
J: TRBJ2-1; length: 14; V: TRBV18; D: NA; size: few; DNA: TGTGCCAGCTCACCACCCGCCCGGGTGAGTGAGCAGTTCTTC; CDR3: CASSPPARVSEQFF